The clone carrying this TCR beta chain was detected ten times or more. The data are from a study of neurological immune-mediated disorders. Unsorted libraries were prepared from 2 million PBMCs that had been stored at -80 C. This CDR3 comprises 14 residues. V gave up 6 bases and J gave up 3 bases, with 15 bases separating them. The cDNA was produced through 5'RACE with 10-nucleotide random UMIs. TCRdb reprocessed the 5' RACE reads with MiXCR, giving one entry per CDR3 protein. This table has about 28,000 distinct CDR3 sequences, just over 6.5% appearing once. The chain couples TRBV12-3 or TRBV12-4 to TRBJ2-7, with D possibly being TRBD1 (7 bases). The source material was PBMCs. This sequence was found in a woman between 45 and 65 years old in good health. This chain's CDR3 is CASSQGGQFYEQYF. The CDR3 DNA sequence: TGTGCCAGCAGCCAGGGGGGACAGTTCTACGAGCAGTACTTC.